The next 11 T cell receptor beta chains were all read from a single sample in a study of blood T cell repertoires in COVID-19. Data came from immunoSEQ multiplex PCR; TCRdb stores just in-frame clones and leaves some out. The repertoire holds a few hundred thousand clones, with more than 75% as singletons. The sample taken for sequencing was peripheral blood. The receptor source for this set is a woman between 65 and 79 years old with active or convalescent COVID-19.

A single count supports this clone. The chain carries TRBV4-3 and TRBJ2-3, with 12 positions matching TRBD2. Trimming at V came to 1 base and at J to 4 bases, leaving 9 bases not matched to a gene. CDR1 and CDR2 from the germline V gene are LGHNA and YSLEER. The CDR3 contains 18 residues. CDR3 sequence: CASSQAPSGGAFADTQYF. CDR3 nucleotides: TGCGCCAGCAGCCAAGCCCCTAGCGGGGGGGCTTTCGCAGATACGCAGTATTTT.

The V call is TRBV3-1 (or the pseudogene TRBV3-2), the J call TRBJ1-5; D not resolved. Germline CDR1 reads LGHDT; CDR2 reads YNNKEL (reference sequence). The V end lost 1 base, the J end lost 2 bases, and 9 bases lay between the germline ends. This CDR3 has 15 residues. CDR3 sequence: CASSQGGIGNQPQHF. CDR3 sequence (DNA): TGTGCCAGCAGCCAAGGAGGGATAGGCAATCAGCCCCAGCATTTT.

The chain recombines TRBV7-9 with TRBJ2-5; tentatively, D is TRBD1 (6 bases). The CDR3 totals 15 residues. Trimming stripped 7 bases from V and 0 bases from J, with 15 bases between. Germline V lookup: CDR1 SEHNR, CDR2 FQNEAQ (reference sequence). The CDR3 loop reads CASTPGHQYQETQYF. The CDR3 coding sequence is TGTGCCAGCACCCCGGGACACCAGTACCAAGAGACCCAGTACTTC.

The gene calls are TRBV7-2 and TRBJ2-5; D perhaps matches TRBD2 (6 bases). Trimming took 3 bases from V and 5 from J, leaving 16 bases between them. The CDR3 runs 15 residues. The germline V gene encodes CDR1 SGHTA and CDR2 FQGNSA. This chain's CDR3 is CASSLTRIVAETQYF. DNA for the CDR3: TGTGCCAGCAGCTTGACTAGAATAGTAGCTGAGACCCAGTACTTC.

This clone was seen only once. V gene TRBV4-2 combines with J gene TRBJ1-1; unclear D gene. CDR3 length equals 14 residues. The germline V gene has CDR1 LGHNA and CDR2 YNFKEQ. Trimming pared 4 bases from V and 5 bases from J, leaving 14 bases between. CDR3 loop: CASSPGEGWTEAFF. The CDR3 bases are TGTGCCAGCAGCCCCGGGGAGGGTTGGACTGAAGCTTTCTTT.

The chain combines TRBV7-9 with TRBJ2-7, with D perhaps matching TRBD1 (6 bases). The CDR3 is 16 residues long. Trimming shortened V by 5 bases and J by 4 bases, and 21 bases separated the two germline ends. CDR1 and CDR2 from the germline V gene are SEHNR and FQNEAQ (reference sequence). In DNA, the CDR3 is TGTGCCAGCAGCATGATAGGGGGATCCTTTGGGTACGAGCAGTACTTC. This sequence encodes CASSMIGGSFGYEQYF.

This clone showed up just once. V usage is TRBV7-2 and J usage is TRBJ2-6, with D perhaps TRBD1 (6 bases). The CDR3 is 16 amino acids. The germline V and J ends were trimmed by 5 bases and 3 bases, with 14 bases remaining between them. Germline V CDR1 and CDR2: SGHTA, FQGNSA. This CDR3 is CASSPRGHGGANVLTF. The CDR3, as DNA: TGTGCCAGCAGCCCTCGGGGACATGGTGGGGCCAACGTCCTGACTTTC.

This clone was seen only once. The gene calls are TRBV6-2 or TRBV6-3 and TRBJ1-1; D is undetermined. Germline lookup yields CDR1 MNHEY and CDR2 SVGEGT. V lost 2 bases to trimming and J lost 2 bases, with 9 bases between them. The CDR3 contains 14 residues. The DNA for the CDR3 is TGTGCCAGCAGTTACCGGGGAACTAACACTGAAGCTTTCTTT. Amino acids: CASSYRGTNTEAFF.

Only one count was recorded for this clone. CDR3 sequence (DNA): TGTGCCAGCAGCATGCGGGACTCGGGAGAGCAGTACTTC. This codes for CASSMRDSGEQYF. The chain joins TRBV7-8 to TRBJ2-7; D possibly corresponds to TRBD2 (6 bases). CDR1 SGHVS and CDR2 FQNEAQ come from the germline V gene. V shed 5 bases and J shed 7 bases, with 15 bases lying between them. CDR3 length equals 13 residues. Full variable domain (rest looked up from reference TRBV7-8 and TRBJ2-7): GAGVSQSPRYKVAKRGQDVALRCDPISGHVSLFWYQQALGQGPEFLTYFQNEAQLDKSGLPSDRFFAERPEGSVSTLKIQRTQQEDSAVYLCASSMRDSGEQYFGPGTRLTVT.

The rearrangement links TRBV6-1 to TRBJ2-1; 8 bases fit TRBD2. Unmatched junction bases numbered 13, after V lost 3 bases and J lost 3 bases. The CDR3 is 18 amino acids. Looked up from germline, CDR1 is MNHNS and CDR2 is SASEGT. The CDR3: CASSETSLGAGDYNEQFF. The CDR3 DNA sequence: TGTGCCAGCAGTGAGACCTCTTTGGGAGCGGGGGACTACAATGAGCAGTTCTTC.

For the CDR3, the DNA is TGTGCCACCGGGACAGGGGGGAACACTGAAGCTTTCTTT. This encodes CATGTGGNTEAFF. This chain connects TRBV10-3 to TRBJ1-1, with 11 bases matching TRBD1. Germline V gene data show CDR1 as ENHRY and CDR2 as SYGVKD. V trimming: 10 bases; J trimming: 1 base; junction bases outside the gene matches: 2. The CDR3 is 13 residues long.